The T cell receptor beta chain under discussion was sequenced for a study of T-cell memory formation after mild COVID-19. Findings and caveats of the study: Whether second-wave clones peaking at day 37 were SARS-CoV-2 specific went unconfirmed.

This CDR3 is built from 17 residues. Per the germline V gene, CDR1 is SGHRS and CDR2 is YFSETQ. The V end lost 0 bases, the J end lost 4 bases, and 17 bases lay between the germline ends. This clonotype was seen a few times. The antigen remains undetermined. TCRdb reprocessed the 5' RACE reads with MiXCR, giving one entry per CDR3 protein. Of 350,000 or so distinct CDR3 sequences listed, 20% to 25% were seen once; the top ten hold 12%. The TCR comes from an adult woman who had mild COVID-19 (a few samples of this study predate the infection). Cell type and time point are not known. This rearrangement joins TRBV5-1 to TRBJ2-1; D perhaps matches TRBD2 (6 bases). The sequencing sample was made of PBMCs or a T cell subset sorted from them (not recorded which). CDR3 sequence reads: CASSLAWDSGKYNEQFF. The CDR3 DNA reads TGCGCCAGCAGCTTGGCCTGGGACTCCGGAAAGTACAATGAGCAGTTCTTC.